The 10 T cell receptor beta chains presented below share a single source sample, sequenced in a study of shared clonotypes between healthy human individuals. Clones were read by immunoSEQ multiplex PCR, and TCRdb kept only the in-frame ones, dropping some. The sample contains hundreds of thousands of clones, around 93% of which appear only once. Naivety among CD8 cells was defined by CD45RO negativity and positive CCR7 selection, thereby excluding terminally differentiated effector memory CD45RA+ cells. Sequencing was done on a sample of naive CD8+ T cells sorted from blood. These receptors originate from a man aged 30 to 45 in good health.

The chain recombines TRBV7-3 with TRBJ2-1, with 12 bases matching TRBD2. J was trimmed by 4 bases and V by 5 bases; bases with no gene match: 21. CDR3 length equals 21 residues. Germline lookup yields CDR1 SGHTA and CDR2 FQGTGA. CDR3 loop: CASSIGVGETGTSGPYNEQFF. Written as DNA, the CDR3 is TGTGCCAGCAGCATAGGGGTGGGTGAGACCGGGACTAGCGGGCCGTACAATGAGCAGTTCTTC.

The rearrangement links TRBV10-3 to TRBJ2-3; no reliable D call. CDR3 length equals 15 residues. V was trimmed by 3 bases and J by 5 bases, leaving 15 bases between them. Germline CDR1 is ENHRY and CDR2 is SYGVKD. CDR3 sequence: CAISDLVAVGDTQYF. CDR3 in DNA: TGTGCCATCAGTGACCTAGTTGCAGTAGGAGATACGCAGTATTTT.

The V and J genes are TRBV20-1 and TRBJ1-2; maybe TRBD1 (5 bases). Germline CDR1 is DFQATT and CDR2 is SNEGSKA (reference sequence). V was shortened by 4 bases and J by 6 bases, with 9 bases between the two germline ends. CDR3 length equals 11 residues. CDR3 in amino acids: CSATGRHGYTF. The CDR3 DNA sequence: TGCAGTGCTACAGGGAGGCATGGCTACACCTTC.

The chain couples TRBV9 to TRBJ1-6; D is uncertain. CDR1 and CDR2 from the germline V gene are SGDLS and YYNGEE. This CDR3 contains 15 residues. With 0 bases removed from V and 7 bases from J, the gap between germline ends came to 11 bases. The CDR3 DNA follows: TGTGCCAGCAGCGTAGAAGGCCAGAACAATTCACCCCTCCACTTT. Its protein is CASSVEGQNNSPLHF.

The chain carries TRBV5-1 and TRBJ2-7; the match to TRBD2 covers 10 bases. This CDR3 is built from 17 residues. Germline lookup yields CDR1 SGHRS and CDR2 YFSETQ. V was pared by 0 bases and J by 5 bases, with 11 bases of the junction left unmatched. The CDR3 sequence: CASSLVASGSTFHEQYF. DNA of the CDR3: TGCGCCAGCAGCTTGGTGGCTAGCGGGAGTACCTTCCACGAGCAGTACTTC.

The chain carries TRBV11-2 and TRBJ1-1; D not certain. This CDR3 is built from 15 residues. Germline V gene sequence: CDR1 SGHAT, CDR2 FQNNGV. The V end lost 4 bases, the J end lost 0 bases, and 12 bases lay between the germline ends. The CDR3 loop reads CASSSGMIMNTEAFF. In DNA, the CDR3 is TGTGCCAGCAGCTCCGGCATGATCATGAACACTGAAGCTTTCTTT. Drawing the rest from reference TRBV11-2 and TRBJ1-1, the complete variable domain is EAGVAQSPRYKIIEKRQSVAFWCNPISGHATLYWYQQILGQGPKLLIQFQNNGVVDDSQLPKDRFSAERLKGVDSTLKIQPAKLEDSAVYLCASSSGMIMNTEAFFGQGTRLTVV.

The chain joins TRBV28 to TRBJ1-1, with D possibly TRBD1 on 6 matching bases. The CDR3 spans 12 residues. Trimming took off 5 bases at V and 10 bases at J, with 14 bases between the two ends. Germline CDR1 reads MDHEN; CDR2 reads SYDVKM. CDR3 in amino acids: CASSVNRVTAFF. The DNA for the CDR3 is TGTGCCAGCAGTGTTAACAGGGTCACAGCTTTCTTT.

This sequence joins TRBV27 and TRBJ2-7; TRBD1 might be the D (6 bases). CDR1 MNHEY and CDR2 SMNVEV come from the germline V gene (reference sequence). The CDR3 spans 14 residues. Trimming cost V 5 bases and J 5 bases, with 16 bases left between them. Here the CDR3 reads CASSTTGRGDEQYF. Written as DNA, the CDR3 is TGTGCCAGCAGTACGACAGGCCGGGGAGACGAGCAGTACTTC.

This clone appeared a single time. The CDR3 is CASSVSGNPYNEQFF. The DNA of the CDR3 is TGTGCCAGCAGCGTAAGCGGGAACCCTTACAATGAGCAGTTCTTC. The rearrangement uses TRBV9 and TRBJ2-1; 7 bases align to TRBD2. The V segment lost 1 base and the J segment 4 bases; nucleotides outside the gene matches: 5. Looked up from germline, CDR1 is SGDLS and CDR2 is YYNGEE. The CDR3 covers 15 residues.

The V call is TRBV4-1, the J call TRBJ1-2, with 10 bases aligning to TRBD1. The length of the CDR3 is 16 residues. The V gene's germline CDR1 is MGHRA and CDR2 YSYEKL. With V trimmed by 2 bases and J by 8 bases, 11 bases remained unmatched. The CDR3 protein is CASSQLSRQGAEGYTF. The DNA of the CDR3 is TGCGCCAGCAGCCAACTTAGCCGACAGGGGGCAGAGGGCTACACCTTC.